Sequencing of this TCR beta chain was carried out in a study of cytomegalovirus exposure and HLA in healthy donors. Amplification used 60 Vbeta primers and 13 Jbeta primers. TCRdb's table, derived via immunoSEQ multiplex PCR, lists solely in-frame clones and lacks some. The sample includes around 150,000 clones, roughly 77% of them seen just once. After removal of 2 bases from V and 8 bases from J, the junction contained 10 bases not matched to a gene. Germline CDR1 MGHDK, CDR2 SYGVNS. The CDR3 extends over 17 amino acids. Sequencing input: PBMCs. The V and J genes are TRBV25-1 and TRBJ2-2, with 11 positions matching TRBD1. The receptor's source is a male donor in good health and CMV-seronegative. The CDR3 coding sequence is TGTGCCAGCAGTGAACACGGGACAGGGGGGAAGCTGGGGGAGCTGTTTTTT. Protein product: CASSEHGTGGKLGELFF. Full variable domain (remainder filled in from reference TRBV25-1 and TRBJ2-2): EADIYQTPRYLVIGTGKKITLECSQTMGHDKMYWYQQDPGMELHLIHYSYGVNSTEKGDLSSESTVSRIRTEHFPLTLESARPSHTSQYLCASSEHGTGGKLGELFFGEGSRLTVL.